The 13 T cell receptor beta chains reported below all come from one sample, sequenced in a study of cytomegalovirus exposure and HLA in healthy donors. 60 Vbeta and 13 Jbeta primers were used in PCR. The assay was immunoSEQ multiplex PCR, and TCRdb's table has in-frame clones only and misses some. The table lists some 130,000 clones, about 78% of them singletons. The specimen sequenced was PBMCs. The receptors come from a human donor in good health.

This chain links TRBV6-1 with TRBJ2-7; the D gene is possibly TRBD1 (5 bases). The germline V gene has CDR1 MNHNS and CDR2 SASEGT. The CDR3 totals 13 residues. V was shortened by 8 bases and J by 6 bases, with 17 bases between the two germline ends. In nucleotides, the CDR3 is TGTGCCAGCCAGTGGGGCCTTACTGGCGAGCAGTACTTC. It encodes CASQWGLTGEQYF.

CDR3 coding DNA: TGTGCCAGCAGTTACTCGGGGCAATATGGCTACACCTTC. It is translated as CASSYSGQYGYTF. The chain links TRBV6-5 to TRBJ1-2; D possibly corresponds to TRBD1 (5 bases). Trimming removed 0 bases from V and 5 bases from J, with 7 bases in between. This CDR3 comprises 13 residues. The germline V gene encodes CDR1 MNHEY and CDR2 SVGAGI.

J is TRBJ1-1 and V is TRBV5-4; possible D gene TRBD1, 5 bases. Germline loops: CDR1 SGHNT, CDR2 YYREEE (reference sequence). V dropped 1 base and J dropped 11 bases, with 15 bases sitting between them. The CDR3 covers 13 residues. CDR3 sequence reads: CASSLRGGGRAFF. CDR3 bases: TGTGCCAGCAGCTTGAGGGGCGGCGGTAGGGCTTTCTTT.

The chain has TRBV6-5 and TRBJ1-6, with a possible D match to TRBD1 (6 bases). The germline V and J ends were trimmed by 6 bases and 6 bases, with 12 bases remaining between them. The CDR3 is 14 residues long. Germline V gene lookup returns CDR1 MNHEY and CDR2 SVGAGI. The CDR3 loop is CASRQRGSNSPLHF. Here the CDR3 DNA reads TGTGCCAGCAGGCAGAGGGGGTCTAATTCACCCCTCCACTTT.

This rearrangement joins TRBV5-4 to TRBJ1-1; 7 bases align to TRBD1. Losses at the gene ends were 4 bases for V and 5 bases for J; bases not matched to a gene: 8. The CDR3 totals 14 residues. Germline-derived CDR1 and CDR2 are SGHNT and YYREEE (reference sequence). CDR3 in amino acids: CASSTQTGRTEAFF. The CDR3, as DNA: TGTGCCAGCAGCACTCAGACAGGGCGGACTGAAGCTTTCTTT.

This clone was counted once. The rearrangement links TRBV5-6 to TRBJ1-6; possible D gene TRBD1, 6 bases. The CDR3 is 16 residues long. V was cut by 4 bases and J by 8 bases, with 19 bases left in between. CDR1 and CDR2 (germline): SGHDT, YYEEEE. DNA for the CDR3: TGTGCCAGCAGCACCCACGGACAGAGCATTTATTCACCCCTCCACTTT. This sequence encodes CASSTHGQSIYSPLHF.

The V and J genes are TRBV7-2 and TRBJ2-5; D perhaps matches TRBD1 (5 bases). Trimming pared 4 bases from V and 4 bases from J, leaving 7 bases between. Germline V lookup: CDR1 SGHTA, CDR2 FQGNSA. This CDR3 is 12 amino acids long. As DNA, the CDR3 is TGTGCCAGCAGCTGGGGCGGAGAGACCCAGTACTTC. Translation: CASSWGGETQYF.

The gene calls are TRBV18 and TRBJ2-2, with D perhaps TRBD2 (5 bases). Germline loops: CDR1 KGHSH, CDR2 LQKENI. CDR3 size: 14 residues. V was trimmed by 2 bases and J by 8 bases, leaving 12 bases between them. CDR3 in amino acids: CASSPSEARGELFF. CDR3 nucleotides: TGTGCCAGCTCACCATCGGAGGCAAGGGGGGAGCTGTTTTTT.

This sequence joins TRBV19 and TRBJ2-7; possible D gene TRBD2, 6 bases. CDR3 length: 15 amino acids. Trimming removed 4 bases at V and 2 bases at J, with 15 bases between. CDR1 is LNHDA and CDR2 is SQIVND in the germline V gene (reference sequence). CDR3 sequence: CASSSSSSATYEQYF. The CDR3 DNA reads TGTGCCAGTAGTAGCTCTTCTAGCGCAACCTACGAGCAGTACTTC. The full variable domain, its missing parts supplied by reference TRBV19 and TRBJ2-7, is DGGITQSPKYLFRKEGQNVTLSCEQNLNHDAMYWYRQDPGQGLRLIYYSQIVNDFQKGDIAEGYSVSREKKESFPLTVTSAQKNPTAFYLCASSSSSSATYEQYFGPGTRLTVT.

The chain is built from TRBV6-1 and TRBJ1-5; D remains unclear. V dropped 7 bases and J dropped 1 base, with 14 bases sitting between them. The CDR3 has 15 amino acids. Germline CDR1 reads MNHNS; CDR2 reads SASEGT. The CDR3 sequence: CASTPRLASNQPQHF. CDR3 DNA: TGTGCCAGCACTCCACGACTGGCAAGCAATCAGCCCCAGCATTTT.

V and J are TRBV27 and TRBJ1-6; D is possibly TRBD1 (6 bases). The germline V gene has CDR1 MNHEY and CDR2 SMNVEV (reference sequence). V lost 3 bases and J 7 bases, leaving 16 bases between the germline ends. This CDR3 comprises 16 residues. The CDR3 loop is CASSLQGNRRNSPLHF. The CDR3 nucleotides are TGTGCCAGCAGTTTGCAGGGGAATCGAAGGAATTCACCCCTCCACTTT.

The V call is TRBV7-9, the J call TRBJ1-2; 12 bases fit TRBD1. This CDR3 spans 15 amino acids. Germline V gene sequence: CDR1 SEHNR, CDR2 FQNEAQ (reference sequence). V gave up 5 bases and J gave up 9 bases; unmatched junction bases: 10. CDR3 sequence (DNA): TGTGCCAGCAGCCCGGGACAGGGGGCGGGGTGGCGCTACACCTTC. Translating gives CASSPGQGAGWRYTF.

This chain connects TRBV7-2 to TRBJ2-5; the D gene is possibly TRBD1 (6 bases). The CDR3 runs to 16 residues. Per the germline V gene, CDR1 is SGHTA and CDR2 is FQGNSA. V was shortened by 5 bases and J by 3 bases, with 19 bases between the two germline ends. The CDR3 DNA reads TGTGCCAGCAGCCCCTTTGGGGGCCCACCTAAAGAGACCCAGTACTTC. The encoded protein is CASSPFGGPPKETQYF.